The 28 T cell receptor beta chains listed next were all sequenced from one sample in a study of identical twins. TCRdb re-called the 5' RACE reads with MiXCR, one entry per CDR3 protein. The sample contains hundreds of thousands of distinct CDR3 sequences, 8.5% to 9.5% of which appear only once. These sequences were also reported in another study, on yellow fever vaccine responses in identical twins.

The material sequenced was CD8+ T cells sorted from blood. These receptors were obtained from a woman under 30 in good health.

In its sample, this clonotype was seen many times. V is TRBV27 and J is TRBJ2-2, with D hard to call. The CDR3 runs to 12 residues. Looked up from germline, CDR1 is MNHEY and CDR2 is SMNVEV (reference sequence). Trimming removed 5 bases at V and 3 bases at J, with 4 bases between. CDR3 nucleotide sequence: TGTGCCAGCAGTATTCACACCGGGGAGCTGTTTTTT. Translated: CASSIHTGELFF.

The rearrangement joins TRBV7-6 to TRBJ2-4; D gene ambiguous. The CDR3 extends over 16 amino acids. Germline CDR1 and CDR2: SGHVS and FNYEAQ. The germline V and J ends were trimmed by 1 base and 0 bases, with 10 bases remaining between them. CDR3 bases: TGTGCCAGCAGCTTAGGTGGGATTGGAGCCAAAAACATTCAGTACTTC. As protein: CASSLGGIGAKNIQYF.

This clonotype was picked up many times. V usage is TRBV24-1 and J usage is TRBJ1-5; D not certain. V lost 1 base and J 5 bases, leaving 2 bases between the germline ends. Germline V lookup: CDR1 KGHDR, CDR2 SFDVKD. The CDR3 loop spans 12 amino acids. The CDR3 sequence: CATSDFDQPQHF. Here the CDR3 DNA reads TGTGCCACCAGTGATTTCGATCAGCCCCAGCATTTT.

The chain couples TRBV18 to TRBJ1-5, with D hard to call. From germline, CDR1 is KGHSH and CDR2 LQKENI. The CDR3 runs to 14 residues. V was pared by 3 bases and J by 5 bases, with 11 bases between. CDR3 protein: CASSPPQPHQPQHF. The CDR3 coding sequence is TGTGCCAGCTCACCGCCCCAGCCACATCAGCCCCAGCATTTT.

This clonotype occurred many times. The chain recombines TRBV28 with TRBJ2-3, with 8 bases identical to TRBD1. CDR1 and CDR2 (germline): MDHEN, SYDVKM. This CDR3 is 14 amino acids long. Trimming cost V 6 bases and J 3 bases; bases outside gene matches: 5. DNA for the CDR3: TGTGCCAGCAGCTTAAGACAGGGGACAGATACGCAGTATTTT. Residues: CASSLRQGTDTQYF.

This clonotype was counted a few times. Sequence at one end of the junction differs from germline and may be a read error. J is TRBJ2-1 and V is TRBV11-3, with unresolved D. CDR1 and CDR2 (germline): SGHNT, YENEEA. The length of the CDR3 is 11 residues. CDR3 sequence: CASSLDGEQLF. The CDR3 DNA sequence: TGTGCCAGCAGCTTAGACGGTGAGCAGCTCTTC. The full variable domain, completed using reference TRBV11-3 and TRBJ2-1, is EAGVVQSPRYKIIEKKQPVAFWCNPISGHNTLYWYLQNLGQGPELLIRYENEEAVDDSQLPKDRFSAERLKGVDSTLKIQPAELGDSAVYLCASSLDGEQLFGPGTRLTVL.

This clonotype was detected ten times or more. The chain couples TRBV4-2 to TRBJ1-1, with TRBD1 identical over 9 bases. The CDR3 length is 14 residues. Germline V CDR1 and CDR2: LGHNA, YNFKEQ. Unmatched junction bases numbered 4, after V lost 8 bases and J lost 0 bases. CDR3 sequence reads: CASRDRELNTEAFF. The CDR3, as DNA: TGTGCCAGCCGGGACAGGGAATTGAACACTGAAGCTTTCTTT.

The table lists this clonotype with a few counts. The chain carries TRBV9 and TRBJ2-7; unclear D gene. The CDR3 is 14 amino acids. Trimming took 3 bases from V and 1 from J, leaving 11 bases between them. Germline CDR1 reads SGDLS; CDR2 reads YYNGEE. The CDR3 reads CASSAPGGSYEQYF. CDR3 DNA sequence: TGTGCCAGCAGCGCGCCAGGCGGATCCTACGAGCAGTACTTC.

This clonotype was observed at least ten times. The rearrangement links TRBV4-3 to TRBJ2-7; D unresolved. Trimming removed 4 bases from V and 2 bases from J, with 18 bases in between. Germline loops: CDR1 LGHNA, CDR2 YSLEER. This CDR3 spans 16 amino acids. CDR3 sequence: CASSRIVVPGPYEQYF. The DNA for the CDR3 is TGCGCCAGCAGCCGTATAGTGGTCCCTGGACCCTACGAGCAGTACTTC.

CDR3 protein: CASSPAEVYEQYF. The CDR3 DNA sequence: TGTGCCAGCAGCCCCGCCGAGGTTTACGAGCAGTACTTC. The chain combines TRBV7-9 with TRBJ2-7; no reliable D call. Per the germline V gene, CDR1 is SEHNR and CDR2 is FQNEAQ (reference sequence). This CDR3 region has 13 residues. V lost 5 bases, J lost 4 bases, and 12 bases lay in between.

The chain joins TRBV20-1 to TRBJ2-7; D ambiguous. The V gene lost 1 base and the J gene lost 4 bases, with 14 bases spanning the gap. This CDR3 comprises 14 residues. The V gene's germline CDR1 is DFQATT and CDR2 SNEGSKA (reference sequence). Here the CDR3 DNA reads TGCAGTGCTAGAGGTCTAGGAAATGCTTACGAGCAGTACTTC. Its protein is CSARGLGNAYEQYF.

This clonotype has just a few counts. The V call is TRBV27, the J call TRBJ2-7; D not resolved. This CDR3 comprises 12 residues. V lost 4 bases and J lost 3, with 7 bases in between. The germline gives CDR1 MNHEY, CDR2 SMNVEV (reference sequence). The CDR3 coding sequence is TGTGCCAGCAGTTCCCTAAACTACGAGCAGTACTTC. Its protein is CASSSLNYEQYF.

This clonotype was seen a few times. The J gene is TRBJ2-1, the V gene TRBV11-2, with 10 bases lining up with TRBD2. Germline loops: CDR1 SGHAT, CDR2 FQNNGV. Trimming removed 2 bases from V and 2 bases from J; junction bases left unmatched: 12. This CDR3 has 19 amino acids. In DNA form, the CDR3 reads TGTGCCAGCAGCTTACTCGAAATGCGAAGCGGGGGGGCCTACAATGAGCAGTTCTTC. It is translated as CASSLLEMRSGGAYNEQFF.

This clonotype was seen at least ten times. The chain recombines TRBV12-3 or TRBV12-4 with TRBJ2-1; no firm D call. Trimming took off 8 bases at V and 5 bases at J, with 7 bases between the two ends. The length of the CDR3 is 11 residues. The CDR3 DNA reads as TGTGCCAGCGGGATTGACAATGAGCAGTTCTTC. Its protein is CASGIDNEQFF.

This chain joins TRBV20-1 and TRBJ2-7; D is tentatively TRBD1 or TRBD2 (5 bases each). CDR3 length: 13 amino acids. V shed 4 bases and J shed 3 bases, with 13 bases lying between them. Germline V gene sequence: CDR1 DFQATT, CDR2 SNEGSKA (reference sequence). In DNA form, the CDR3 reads TGCAGTGCTATAGGCCGGGACCTCTACGAGCAGTACTTC. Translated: CSAIGRDLYEQYF.

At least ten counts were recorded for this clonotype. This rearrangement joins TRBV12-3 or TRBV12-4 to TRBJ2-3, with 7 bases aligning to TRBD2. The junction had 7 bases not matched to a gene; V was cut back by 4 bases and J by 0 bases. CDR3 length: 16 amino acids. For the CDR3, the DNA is TGTGCCAGCAGTTACGAAGCGGGGTCTAGCACAGATACGCAGTATTTT. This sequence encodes CASSYEAGSSTDTQYF.

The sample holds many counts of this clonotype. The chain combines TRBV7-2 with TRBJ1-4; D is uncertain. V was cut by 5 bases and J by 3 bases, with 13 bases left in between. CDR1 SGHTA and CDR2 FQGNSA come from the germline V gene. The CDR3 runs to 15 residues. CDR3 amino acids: CASSPSPGANEKLFF. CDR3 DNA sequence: TGTGCCAGCAGCCCCAGTCCTGGGGCTAATGAAAAACTGTTTTTT.

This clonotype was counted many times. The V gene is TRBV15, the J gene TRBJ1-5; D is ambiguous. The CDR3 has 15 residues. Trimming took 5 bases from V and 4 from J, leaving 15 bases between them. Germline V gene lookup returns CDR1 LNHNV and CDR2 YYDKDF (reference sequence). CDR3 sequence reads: CATSVRDLGNQPQHF. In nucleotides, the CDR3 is TGTGCCACCAGCGTCCGGGATTTAGGAAATCAGCCCCAGCATTTT.

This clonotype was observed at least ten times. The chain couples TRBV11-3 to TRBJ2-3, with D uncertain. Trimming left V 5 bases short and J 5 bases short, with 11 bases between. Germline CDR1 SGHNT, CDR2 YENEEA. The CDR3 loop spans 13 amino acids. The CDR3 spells CASSNSQVDTQYF. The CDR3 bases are TGTGCCAGCAGCAATAGCCAAGTAGATACGCAGTATTTT.

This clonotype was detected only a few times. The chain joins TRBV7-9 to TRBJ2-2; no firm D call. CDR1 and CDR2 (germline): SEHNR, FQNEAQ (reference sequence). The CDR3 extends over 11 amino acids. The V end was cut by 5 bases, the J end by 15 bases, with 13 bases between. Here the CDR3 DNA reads TGTGCCAGCAGCCCCATGGTCGATTTGTTTTTT. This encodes CASSPMVDLFF.

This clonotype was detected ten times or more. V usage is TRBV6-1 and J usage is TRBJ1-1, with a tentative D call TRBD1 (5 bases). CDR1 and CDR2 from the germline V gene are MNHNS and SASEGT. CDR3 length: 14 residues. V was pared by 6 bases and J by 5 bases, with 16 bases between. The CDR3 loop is CASSDTGMGTEAFF. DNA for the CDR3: TGTGCCAGCAGCGATACAGGAATGGGTACTGAAGCTTTCTTT.

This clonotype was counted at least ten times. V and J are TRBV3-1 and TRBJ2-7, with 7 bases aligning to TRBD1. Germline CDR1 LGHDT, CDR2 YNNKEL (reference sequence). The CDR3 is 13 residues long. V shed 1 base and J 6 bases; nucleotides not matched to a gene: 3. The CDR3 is CASSQGQGGEQYF. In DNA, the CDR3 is TGTGCCAGCAGCCAAGGACAGGGCGGCGAGCAGTACTTC.

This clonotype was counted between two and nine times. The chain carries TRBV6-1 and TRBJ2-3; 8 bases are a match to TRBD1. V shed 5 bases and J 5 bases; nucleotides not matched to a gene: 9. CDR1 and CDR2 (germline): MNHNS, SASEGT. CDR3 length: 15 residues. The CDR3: CASSPSGTGGDTQYF. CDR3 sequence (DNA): TGTGCCAGCAGTCCCTCCGGGACAGGAGGAGATACGCAGTATTTT.

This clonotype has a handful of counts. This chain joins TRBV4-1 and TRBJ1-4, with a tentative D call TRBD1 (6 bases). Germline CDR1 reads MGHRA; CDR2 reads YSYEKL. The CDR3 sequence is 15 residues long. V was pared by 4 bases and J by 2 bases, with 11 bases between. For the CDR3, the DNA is TGCGCCAGCAGCCCTCGACAGGAGACTAATGAAAAACTGTTTTTT. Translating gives CASSPRQETNEKLFF.

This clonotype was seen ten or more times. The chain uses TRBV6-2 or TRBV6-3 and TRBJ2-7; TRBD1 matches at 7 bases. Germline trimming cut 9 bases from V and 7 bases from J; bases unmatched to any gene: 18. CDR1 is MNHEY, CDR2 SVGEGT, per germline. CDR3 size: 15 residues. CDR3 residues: CASLRWDSHLMEQYF. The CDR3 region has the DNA TGTGCCAGTTTAAGATGGGACAGTCACCTAATGGAGCAGTACTTC.

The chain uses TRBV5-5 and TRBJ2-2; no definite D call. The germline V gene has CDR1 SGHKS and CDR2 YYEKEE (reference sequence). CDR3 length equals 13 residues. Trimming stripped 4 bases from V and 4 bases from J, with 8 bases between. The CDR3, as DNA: TGTGCCAGCAGCACGGAGCTCACCGGGGAGCTGTTTTTT. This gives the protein CASSTELTGELFF.

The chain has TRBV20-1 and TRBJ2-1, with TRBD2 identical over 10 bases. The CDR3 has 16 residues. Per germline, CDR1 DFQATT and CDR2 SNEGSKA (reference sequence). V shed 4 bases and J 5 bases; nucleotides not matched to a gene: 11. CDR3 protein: CSATGLAGVTNNEQFF. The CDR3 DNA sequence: TGCAGTGCTACGGGTCTAGCGGGGGTGACTAACAATGAGCAGTTCTTC.

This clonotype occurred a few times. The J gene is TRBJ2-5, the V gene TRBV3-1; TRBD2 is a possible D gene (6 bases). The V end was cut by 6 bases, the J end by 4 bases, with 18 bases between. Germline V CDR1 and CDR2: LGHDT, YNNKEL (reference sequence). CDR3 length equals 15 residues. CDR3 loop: CASRTSLGFRETQYF. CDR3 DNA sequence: TGTGCCAGCAGGACTAGTCTGGGGTTTCGAGAGACCCAGTACTTC.